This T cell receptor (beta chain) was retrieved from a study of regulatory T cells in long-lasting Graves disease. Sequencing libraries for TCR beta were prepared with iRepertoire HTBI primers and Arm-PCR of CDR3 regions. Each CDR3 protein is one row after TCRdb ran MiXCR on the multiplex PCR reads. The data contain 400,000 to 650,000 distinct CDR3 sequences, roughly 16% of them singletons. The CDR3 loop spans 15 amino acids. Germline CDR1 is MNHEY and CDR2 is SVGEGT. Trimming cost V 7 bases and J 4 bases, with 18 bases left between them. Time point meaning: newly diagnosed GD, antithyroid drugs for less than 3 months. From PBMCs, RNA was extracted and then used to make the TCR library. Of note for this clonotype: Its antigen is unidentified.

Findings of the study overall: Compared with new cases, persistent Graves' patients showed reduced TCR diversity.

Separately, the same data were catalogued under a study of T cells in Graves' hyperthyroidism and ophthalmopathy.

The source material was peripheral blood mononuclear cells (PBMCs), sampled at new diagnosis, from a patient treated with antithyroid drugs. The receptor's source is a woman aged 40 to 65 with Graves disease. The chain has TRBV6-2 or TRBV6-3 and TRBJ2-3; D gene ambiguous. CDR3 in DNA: TGTGCCAGCACTGGGTCTCCCCCTTGGGCAGATACGCAGTATTTT. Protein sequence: CASTGSPPWADTQYF.